The 10 T cell receptor beta chains presented below share a single source sample, sequenced in a study of T cell changes during pregnancy in multiple sclerosis. Using immunoSEQ multiplex PCR, the repertoire was profiled, and TCRdb retains in-frame clones only, with some absent. The table records 55,000 to 65,000 clones, around 90% of them present only once. This material consisted of peripheral blood, taken in the second trimester of pregnancy. The receptors derive from a female donor with multiple sclerosis, enrolled in a pregnancy study.

Written as DNA, the CDR3 is TGTGCCAGCATCTCGCCGGGAGATACGCAGTATTTT. Protein: CASISPGDTQYF. The gene calls are TRBV6-5 and TRBJ2-3; unclear D gene. The germline V gene has CDR1 MNHEY and CDR2 SVGAGI. The CDR3 totals 12 residues. With 7 bases removed from V and 5 bases from J, the gap between germline ends came to 10 bases.

Concerning this clone: Germline and junction disagree at one end, which may indicate a read error. The V call is TRBV9, the J call TRBJ2-3; D might be TRBD1 (6 bases). In germline, CDR1 is SGDLS, CDR2 YYNGEE. The CDR3 contains 16 residues. This CDR3 is CASSVGARYETGTQYF. As DNA, the CDR3 is TGTGCCAGCAGCGTTGGCGCCAGATACGAGACAGGTACGCAGTATTTT.

The CDR3 sequence is CASSSLPTGEGEKLFF. CDR3 nucleotide sequence: TGTGCCAGCAGTTCGCTCCCGACAGGGGAGGGTGAAAAACTGTTTTTT. The chain uses TRBV28 and TRBJ1-4; TRBD1 matches at 8 bases. Per germline, CDR1 MDHEN and CDR2 SYDVKM. This CDR3 has 16 amino acids. V lost 4 bases to trimming and J lost 7 bases; unmatched junction nucleotides: 11. Full variable domain (rest looked up from reference TRBV28 and TRBJ1-4): DVKVTQSSRYLVKRTGEKVFLECVQDMDHENMFWYRQDPGLGLRLIYFSYDVKMKEKGDIPEGYSVSREKKERFSLILESASTNQTSMYLCASSSLPTGEGEKLFFGSGTQLSVL.

V gene TRBV7-2 combines with J gene TRBJ1-3; D is undetermined. The germline V and J ends were trimmed by 5 bases and 4 bases, with 15 bases remaining between them. The length of the CDR3 is 15 residues. From germline, CDR1 is SGHTA and CDR2 FQGNSA. The CDR3 coding sequence is TGTGCCAGCAGCCCCTACGCGGGCCCCGGAAACACCATATATTTT. Translation gives CASSPYAGPGNTIYF.

This chain joins TRBV7-9 and TRBJ1-2; TRBD1 is a possible D gene (5 bases). CDR3 length: 14 residues. Germline V gene lookup returns CDR1 SEHNR and CDR2 FQNEAQ (reference sequence). V was trimmed by 3 bases and J by 5 bases, leaving 13 bases between them. CDR3 residues: CASSFTGGKYGYTF. The CDR3 DNA reads as TGTGCCAGCAGCTTCACAGGCGGAAAGTATGGCTACACCTTC.

The rearrangement joins TRBV5-6 to TRBJ2-7, with 7 bases lining up with TRBD1. This CDR3 region has 15 residues. The V gene's germline CDR1 is SGHDT and CDR2 YYEEEE. V lost 3 bases, J lost 5 bases, and 11 bases stayed unmatched. Written as DNA, the CDR3 is TGTGCCAGCAGCTCCGGGACAGCTCAAGACCACGAGCAGTACTTC. Translation: CASSSGTAQDHEQYF.

This clone was detected only a few times. The chain recombines TRBV28 with TRBJ1-1; 8 bases agree with TRBD1. The CDR3 is made up of 13 amino acids. V shed 7 bases and J 4 bases; nucleotides not matched to a gene: 5. Germline CDR1 and CDR2: MDHEN and SYDVKM. CDR3 sequence (DNA): TGTGCCAGCACCGACAGGGGTTCCACTGAAGCTTTCTTT. Translated: CASTDRGSTEAFF. The full variable domain, its missing parts supplied by reference TRBV28 and TRBJ1-1, is DVKVTQSSRYLVKRTGEKVFLECVQDMDHENMFWYRQDPGLGLRLIYFSYDVKMKEKGDIPEGYSVSREKKERFSLILESASTNQTSMYLCASTDRGSTEAFFGQGTRLTVV.

The chain couples TRBV30 to TRBJ2-3; TRBD2 aligns across 13 bases. CDR3 length equals 17 residues. V lost 4 bases and J lost 4; bases outside the gene matches: 11. CDR1 GTSNPN and CDR2 SVGIG come from the germline V gene (reference sequence). The CDR3, as DNA: TGTGCCTGGACCCCGGGACTAGCGGGATTAACGGCAGATACGCAGTATTTT. Its translation is CAWTPGLAGLTADTQYF.

The J gene is TRBJ2-6, the V gene TRBV28, with TRBD2 as a possible D gene (6 bases). This CDR3 is 15 amino acids long. Germline CDR1 MDHEN, CDR2 SYDVKM. Trimming left V 7 bases short and J 0 bases short, with 10 bases between. The CDR3 DNA is TGTGCCAGCACGGAGGGAAGCTCTGGGGCCAACGTCCTGACTTTC. This encodes CASTEGSSGANVLTF. The full variable domain, completed using reference TRBV28 and TRBJ2-6, is DVKVTQSSRYLVKRTGEKVFLECVQDMDHENMFWYRQDPGLGLRLIYFSYDVKMKEKGDIPEGYSVSREKKERFSLILESASTNQTSMYLCASTEGSSGANVLTFGAGSRLTVL.

V usage is TRBV6-5 and J usage is TRBJ1-2, with D maybe TRBD1 (6 bases). Deletions cut 4 bases from V and 8 bases from J, with 11 bases between. Germline CDR1 and CDR2: MNHEY and SVGAGI. The CDR3 extends over 12 amino acids. CDR3 in amino acids: CASSSQGGGYTF. CDR3 DNA sequence: TGTGCCAGCAGTTCACAGGGTGGAGGCTACACCTTC.